Sequencing of this T cell receptor beta chain was carried out in a study of T cell repertoires in cytomegalovirus infection. Study overall: Indications came from public TCR beta signatures; they pointed to CMV infection and to a matching HLA type. Findings of the study overall: There were carriers of CMV plus the relevant HLA, and cumulative public TCR beta family frequency identified them. CMV-specific TCR beta clonotypes restricted by HLA-C dominated the ex vivo response.

This clonotype has at least ten counts. The antigen remains undetermined. TCRdb passed the reads through MiXCR, listing each CDR3 protein once. The sample records 150,000 to 200,000 distinct CDR3 sequences, under 15% being singletons. CDR3 length equals 16 residues. V was clipped by 0 bases and J by 4 bases, with 13 bases between them. CDR1 is LGHNA, CDR2 YSLEER, per germline. V gene TRBV4-3 combines with J gene TRBJ2-1; D might be TRBD1 (5 bases). This TCR came from a human donor in good health (CMV status not recorded). Some clones in this sample may be carry-over from other donors' samples. Material for sequencing was PBMCs. CDR3 in amino acids: CASSQDVSQGYNEQFF. The CDR3 coding sequence is TGCGCCAGCAGCCAAGATGTCAGTCAGGGATACAATGAGCAGTTCTTC.